The 25 T cell receptor beta chains below were found in one sample sequenced in a study of T cell changes during pregnancy in multiple sclerosis. Repertoires were generated with immunoSEQ multiplex PCR, while TCRdb's copy carries only in-frame clones and drops some. This table holds 43,000 or so clones, approximately 90% found once. This sample comprised peripheral blood, obtained in the first trimester of pregnancy. The receptors were gathered from a female donor with multiple sclerosis, enrolled in a pregnancy study.

The chain uses TRBV6-5 and TRBJ1-2; D perhaps matches TRBD1 (6 bases). CDR3 length: 15 residues. Trimming left V 2 bases short and J 4 bases short, with 14 bases between. Germline V gene data show CDR1 as MNHEY and CDR2 as SVGAGI. For the CDR3, the DNA is TGTGCCAGCAGTTACGGGGGGGCGGGACTCTATGGCTACACCTTC. Translated: CASSYGGAGLYGYTF.

V gene TRBV5-1 combines with J gene TRBJ2-7; D ambiguous. Trimming shortened V by 1 base and J by 7 bases, and 18 bases separated the two germline ends. Germline V lookup: CDR1 SGHRS, CDR2 YFSETQ. This CDR3 has 15 amino acids. CDR3 sequence reads: CASSLKLVGHLEQYF. Written as DNA, the CDR3 is TGCGCCAGCAGCTTGAAATTGGTCGGTCACCTTGAGCAGTACTTC.

The chain couples TRBV15 to TRBJ2-3; the match to TRBD1 covers 11 bases. Germline CDR1 reads LNHNV; CDR2 reads YYDKDF (reference sequence). The CDR3 runs 16 residues. V shed 2 bases and J 4 bases; nucleotides not matched to a gene: 5. CDR3 region: CATSRRDRGVPDTQYF. DNA of the CDR3: TGTGCCACCAGCAGAAGGGACAGGGGGGTCCCAGATACGCAGTATTTT.

The chain has TRBV11-3 and TRBJ2-5; 8 nucleotides line up with TRBD1. The CDR3 spans 15 residues. The germline V gene encodes CDR1 SGHNT and CDR2 YENEEA. The V segment lost 2 bases and the J segment 1 base; nucleotides outside the gene matches: 3. DNA of the CDR3: TGTGCCAGCAGCTTACGACAGGGGACCCAAGAGACCCAGTACTTC. Translation gives CASSLRQGTQETQYF.

The chain links TRBV18 to TRBJ2-2; possible D gene TRBD1, 5 bases. This CDR3 has 15 amino acids. The V gene lost 1 base and the J gene lost 1 base, with 7 bases spanning the gap. The germline V gene has CDR1 KGHSH and CDR2 LQKENI. The CDR3 coding sequence is TGTGCCAGCTCACCACGCGGACAGAACACCGGGGAGCTGTTTTTT. Translating it yields CASSPRGQNTGELFF.

J is TRBJ2-7 and V is TRBV21-1; no DNA check was done on the table's D call, TRBD1. TRBV21-1 is termed a pseudogene. This CDR3 is built from 15 residues. The CDR3 region is CASIEQGYFSYEQYF. In DNA form, the CDR3 reads TGTGCCAGCATCGAACAGGGCTACTTCTCCTACGAGCAGTACTTC.

On this clone itself: A much larger clone lies a single base off, so this may be a read error. This rearrangement joins TRBV11-3 to TRBJ1-6; D is undetermined. Germline assignment: CDR1 SGHNT and CDR2 YENEEA. This CDR3 has 13 amino acids. V gave up 3 bases and J gave up 8 bases, with 8 bases separating them. The CDR3 region is CASSLRRDSPLHF. CDR3 DNA sequence: TGTGCCAGCAGCTTGAGGAGGGATTCACCCCTCCACTTT.

A single count supports this clone. V gene TRBV15 combines with J gene TRBJ2-7, with D tentatively TRBD2 (5 bases). The germline CDR1 and CDR2 sequences are LNHNV and YYDKDF (reference sequence). Trimming stripped 0 bases from V and 0 bases from J, with 9 bases between. The CDR3 has 15 residues. CDR3 bases: TGTGCCACCAGCAGAGAACCGGGAAGCTCCTACGAGCAGTACTTC. This translates into CATSREPGSSYEQYF.

V usage is TRBV19 and J usage is TRBJ1-1; the D gene is possibly TRBD1 (5 bases). Trimming left V 4 bases short and J 1 base short, with 13 bases between. CDR1 is LNHDA, CDR2 SQIVND, per germline (reference sequence). The CDR3 length is 15 residues. CDR3 sequence: CASSTPWQGNTEAFF. In nucleotides, the CDR3 is TGTGCCAGTAGTACCCCGTGGCAGGGGAACACTGAAGCTTTCTTT.

The V gene is TRBV2, the J gene TRBJ1-2, with 9 bases identical to TRBD1. V lost 6 bases and J lost 6; bases outside the gene matches: 14. CDR1 is SNHLY, CDR2 FYNNEI, per germline. The CDR3 contains 16 residues. The CDR3 reads CASSITPQGARDGYTF. In DNA form, the CDR3 reads TGTGCCAGCAGCATCACTCCACAGGGGGCGCGGGATGGCTACACCTTC.

The chain recombines TRBV6-6 with TRBJ2-5, with 10 bases fitting TRBD2. The CDR3 has 16 residues. CDR1 and CDR2 (germline): MNHNY, SVGAGI (reference sequence). Trimming took 4 bases from V and 4 from J; bases not matched to a gene: 9. The CDR3 nucleotides are TGTGCCAGCAGTTCACGGACTAGCGGCCAATTAGAGACCCAGTACTTC. Its translation: CASSSRTSGQLETQYF.

This clone occurred once. The V gene is TRBV15, the J gene TRBJ2-1; tentative D call: TRBD2 (7 bases). The CDR3 loop spans 16 amino acids. In germline, CDR1 is LNHNV, CDR2 YYDKDF (reference sequence). V shed 1 base and J shed 7 bases, with 17 bases lying between them. CDR3 in amino acids: CATSRGEGGLTNEQFF. CDR3 coding DNA: TGTGCCACCAGCAGAGGGGAGGGGGGACTGACAAATGAGCAGTTCTTC.

V and J are TRBV2 and TRBJ2-2; 9 nucleotides align to TRBD2. The length of the CDR3 is 16 residues. The ends lost 6 bases at V and 4 bases at J; junction bases unmatched: 9. Germline CDR1 reads SNHLY; CDR2 reads FYNNEI. Here the CDR3 DNA reads TGTGCCAGCAGGATCGAAGCGGGGGGAAGCACCGGGGAGCTGTTTTTT. It specifies CASRIEAGGSTGELFF. The full variable domain, in which reference TRBV2 and TRBJ2-2 provide the parts outside the CDR3, is EPEVTQTPSHQVTQMGQEVILRCVPISNHLYFYWYRQILGQKVEFLVSFYNNEISEKSEIFDDQFSVERPDGSNFTLKIRSTKLEDSAMYFCASRIEAGGSTGELFFGEGSRLTVL.

The chain joins TRBV5-1 to TRBJ1-2, with D perhaps TRBD1 (6 bases). V shed 0 bases and J shed 1 base, with 10 bases lying between them. CDR3 size: 15 residues. Germline V lookup: CDR1 SGHRS, CDR2 YFSETQ. CDR3 DNA sequence: TGCGCCAGCAGCTTGGATGGACAGAGTAACTATGGCTACACCTTC. This encodes CASSLDGQSNYGYTF.

This clone was recorded only once. The chain joins TRBV27 to TRBJ1-1, with D uncertain. The ends were cut back, 4 bases at V and 5 bases at J, with 14 bases in the middle. Germline values: CDR1 MNHEY, CDR2 SMNVEV (reference sequence). The CDR3 has 14 amino acids. The CDR3 DNA reads TGTGCCAGCAGTTCACCGGTGACACAAACTGAAGCTTTCTTT. Amino acid sequence: CASSSPVTQTEAFF.

In DNA form, the CDR3 reads TGTGCCAGCAGCTTAGACAGGGGGTACAATGAGCAGTTCTTC. As protein: CASSLDRGYNEQFF. This chain links TRBV7-2 with TRBJ2-1; 8 positions agree with TRBD1. Germline loops: CDR1 SGHTA, CDR2 FQGNSA. The CDR3 covers 14 residues. The junction had 0 bases not matched to a gene; V was cut back by 1 base and J by 4 bases. Variable domain in full (rest from reference TRBV7-2 and TRBJ2-1): GAGVSQSPSNKVTEKGKDVELRCDPISGHTALYWYRQSLGQGLEFLIYFQGNSAPDKSGLPSDRFSAERTGGSVSTLTIQRTQQEDSAVYLCASSLDRGYNEQFFGPGTRLTVL.

The rearrangement links TRBV4-3 to TRBJ1-3; 8 positions agree with TRBD1. CDR3 length: 14 residues. Trimming took 1 base from V and 8 from J; bases not matched to a gene: 4. The germline V gene has CDR1 LGHNA and CDR2 YSLEER. Written as DNA, the CDR3 is TGCGCCAGCAGCCAAGGGACAGGGACGGACACCATATATTTT. This encodes CASSQGTGTDTIYF.

The chain employs TRBV12-5 and TRBJ2-1; no clear D. This CDR3 is built from 12 residues. In germline, CDR1 is LGHNT, CDR2 FRNRAP. V was shortened by 5 bases and J by 2 bases, with 4 bases between the two germline ends. CDR3 bases: TGTGCTAGTGGTCCCGCCTACAATGAGCAGTTCTTC. Its protein product is CASGPAYNEQFF.

The chain joins TRBV5-6 to TRBJ1-6; TRBD1 matches 8 bases. V shed 3 bases, J shed 0 bases, and the junction held 8 bases outside the gene matches. The CDR3 extends over 18 amino acids. Germline-derived CDR1 and CDR2 are SGHDT and YYEEEE. The CDR3 DNA reads TGTGCCAGCAGCTCCAGGGGGCGAACAAGCTCCTATAATTCACCCCTCCACTTT. The encoded protein is CASSSRGRTSSYNSPLHF.

V gene TRBV11-2 combines with J gene TRBJ2-1, with 8 nucleotides matching TRBD2. The CDR3 extends over 15 amino acids. V lost 5 bases and J lost 8; bases outside the gene matches: 11. Germline values: CDR1 SGHAT, CDR2 FQNNGV. The CDR3 DNA reads TGTGCCAGCAGCCAGATTAGCGGGGTAAGCGATGAGCAGTTCTTC. Translated, it gives CASSQISGVSDEQFF.

The chain employs TRBV7-3 and TRBJ2-7; weak D call: TRBD1 (5 bases). Trimming shortened V by 5 bases and J by 5 bases, and 13 bases separated the two germline ends. This CDR3 contains 13 residues. Germline CDR1 SGHTA, CDR2 FQGTGA. The chain's CDR3 is CASSPGLRNEQYF. The CDR3 DNA reads as TGTGCCAGCAGCCCAGGGCTGAGGAACGAGCAGTACTTC. Full variable domain (outside the CDR3, taken from reference TRBV7-3 and TRBJ2-7): GAGVSQTPSNKVTEKGKYVELRCDPISGHTALYWYRQSLGQGPEFLIYFQGTGAADDSGLPNDRFFAVRPEGSVSTLKIQRTERGDSAVYLCASSPGLRNEQYFGPGTRLTVT.

In its sample, this clone was seen once. This chain joins TRBV7-6 and TRBJ1-6, with D possibly being TRBD1 (6 bases). Trimming removed 5 bases from V and 8 bases from J, with 16 bases in between. Germline V CDR1 and CDR2: SGHVS, FNYEAQ. The CDR3 length is 15 residues. DNA of the CDR3: TGTGCCAGCAGCCCCCGGTCGGGGGGCGATTCACCCCTCCACTTT. Translation gives CASSPRSGGDSPLHF.

V usage is TRBV5-1 and J usage is TRBJ1-1; D remains ambiguous. The CDR3 is made up of 12 amino acids. The germline V gene encodes CDR1 SGHRS and CDR2 YFSETQ. The V end was cut by 5 bases, the J end by 2 bases, with 7 bases between. The CDR3 bases are TGCGCCAGCAGAGAGACAAACACTGAAGCTTTCTTT. This translates into CASRETNTEAFF.

The chain employs TRBV5-6 and TRBJ2-4, with a possible D match to TRBD2 (5 bases). This CDR3 is 13 amino acids long. CDR1 is SGHDT and CDR2 is YYEEEE in the germline V gene. Trimming cost V 5 bases and J 5 bases, with 11 bases left between them. CDR3 nucleotides: TGTGCCAGCAGTCCCGGAGGCCAAAACATTCAGTACTTC. This encodes CASSPGGQNIQYF.

A single count supports this clone. J is TRBJ2-5 and V is TRBV7-2, with 7 bases identical to TRBD1. Germline trimming cut 3 bases from V and 1 base from J; bases unmatched to any gene: 5. The CDR3 has 15 amino acids. Germline values: CDR1 SGHTA, CDR2 FQGNSA. CDR3 DNA sequence: TGTGCCAGCAGCTTTTACGGGACAGCCCAAGAGACCCAGTACTTC. Translated, it gives CASSFYGTAQETQYF.